The clone carrying this TCR beta chain was seen a few times. Authors' analysis steps: Scientists estimated how many nucleated cells there were by amplifying reference gene primers. Data came from immunoSEQ multiplex PCR; TCRdb stores just in-frame clones and leaves some out. The V and J calls and clone size come from that table; D and trimming were worked out from the DNA. Among 260,000 or so clones listed, 80% to 90% were seen once. This sample was included in a study of blood T cell repertoires in COVID-19. Overall study context: Acute-phase and convalescent COVID-19 samples originated in the United States, Italy and Spain. Nucleic acid was either cDNA or gDNA, and it came from T cells, B-cell-depleted T cells, or PBMCs.

Per the germline V gene, CDR1 is SGHRS and CDR2 is YFSETQ. The CDR3 loop spans 14 amino acids. Trimming cost V 0 bases and J 0 bases, with 7 bases left between them. The J gene is TRBJ2-7, the V gene TRBV5-1; D is uncertain. Sequenced material: peripheral blood. This TCR derives from a woman between 70 and 85 years old with acute or convalescent COVID-19. The CDR3 sequence: CASSLESSSYEQYF. The CDR3 nucleotides are TGCGCCAGCAGCTTGGAGAGTAGCTCCTACGAGCAGTACTTC.